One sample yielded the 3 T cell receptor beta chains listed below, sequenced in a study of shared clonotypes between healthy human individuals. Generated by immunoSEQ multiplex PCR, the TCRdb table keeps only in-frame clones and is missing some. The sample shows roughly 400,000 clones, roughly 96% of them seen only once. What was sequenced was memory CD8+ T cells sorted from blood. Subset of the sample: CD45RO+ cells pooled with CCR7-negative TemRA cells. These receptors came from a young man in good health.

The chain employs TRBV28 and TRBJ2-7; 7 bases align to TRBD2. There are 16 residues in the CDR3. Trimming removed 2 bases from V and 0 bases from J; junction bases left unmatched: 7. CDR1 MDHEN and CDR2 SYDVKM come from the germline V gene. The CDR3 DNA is TGTGCCAGCAGTTTAGTCGGCGGGAGTTACTCCTACGAGCAGTACTTC. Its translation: CASSLVGGSYSYEQYF.

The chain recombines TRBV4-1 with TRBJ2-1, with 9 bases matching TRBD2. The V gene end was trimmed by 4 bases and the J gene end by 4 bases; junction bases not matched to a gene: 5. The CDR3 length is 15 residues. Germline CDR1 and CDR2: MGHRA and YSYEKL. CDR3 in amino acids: CASSPWLAGYNEQFF. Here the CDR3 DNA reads TGCGCCAGCAGCCCTTGGCTAGCGGGGTACAATGAGCAGTTCTTC.

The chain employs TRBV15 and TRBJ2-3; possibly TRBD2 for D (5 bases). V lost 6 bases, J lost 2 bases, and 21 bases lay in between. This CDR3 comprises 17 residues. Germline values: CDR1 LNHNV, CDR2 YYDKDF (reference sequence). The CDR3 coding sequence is TGTGCCACCAGAAATACCCAGCAACCCGACTACACAGATACGCAGTATTTT. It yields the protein CATRNTQQPDYTDTQYF.